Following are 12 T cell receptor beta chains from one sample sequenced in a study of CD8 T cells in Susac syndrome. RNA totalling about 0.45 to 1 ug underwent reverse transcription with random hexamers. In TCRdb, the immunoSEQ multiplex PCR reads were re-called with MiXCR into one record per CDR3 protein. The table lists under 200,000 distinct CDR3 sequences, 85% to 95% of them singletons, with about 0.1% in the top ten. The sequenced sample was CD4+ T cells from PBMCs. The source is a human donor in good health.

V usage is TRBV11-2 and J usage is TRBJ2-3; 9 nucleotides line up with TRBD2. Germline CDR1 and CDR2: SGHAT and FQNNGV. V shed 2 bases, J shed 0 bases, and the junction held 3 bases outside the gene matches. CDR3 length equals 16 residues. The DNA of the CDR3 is TGTGCCAGCAGCTTAAGGCTAGCGGGGAGCACAGATACGCAGTATTTT. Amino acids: CASSLRLAGSTDTQYF.

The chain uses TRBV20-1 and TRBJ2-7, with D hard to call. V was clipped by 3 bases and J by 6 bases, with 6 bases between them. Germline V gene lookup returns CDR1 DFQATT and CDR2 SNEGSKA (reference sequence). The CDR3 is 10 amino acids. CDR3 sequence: CSARGGEQYV. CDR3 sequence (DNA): TGCAGTGCTAGGGGTGGCGAGCAGTACGTC.

The CDR3 is CASSHGQSYEQYV. In nucleotides, the CDR3 is TGTGCCAGCAGCCACGGGCAGAGCTACGAGCAGTACGTC. The V and J genes are TRBV3-1 and TRBJ2-7; D is uncertain. CDR3 length: 13 amino acids. V was shortened by 3 bases and J by 3 bases, with 9 bases between the two germline ends. Germline CDR1 is LGHDT and CDR2 is YNNKEL (reference sequence).

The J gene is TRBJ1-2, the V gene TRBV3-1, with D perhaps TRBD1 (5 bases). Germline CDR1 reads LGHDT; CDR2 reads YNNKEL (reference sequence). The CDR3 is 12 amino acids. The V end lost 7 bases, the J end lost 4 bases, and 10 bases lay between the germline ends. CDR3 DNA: TGTGCCAGCACCCAGGGAGCCTATGGCTACACCTTC. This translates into CASTQGAYGYTF.

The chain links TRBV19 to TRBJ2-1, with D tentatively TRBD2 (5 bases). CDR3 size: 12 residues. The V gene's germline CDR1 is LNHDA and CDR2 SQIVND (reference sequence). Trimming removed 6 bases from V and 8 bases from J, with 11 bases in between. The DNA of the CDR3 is TGTGCCAGTAGGCCGGGATTGGATGAGCAGTTCTTC. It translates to CASRPGLDEQFF.

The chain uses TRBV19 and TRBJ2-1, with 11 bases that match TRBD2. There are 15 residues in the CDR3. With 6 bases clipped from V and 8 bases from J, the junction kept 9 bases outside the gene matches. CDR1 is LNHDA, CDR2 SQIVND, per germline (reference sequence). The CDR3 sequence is CASSYRLAGNYEQFF. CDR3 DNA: TGTGCCAGTAGCTACCGACTAGCGGGAAACTATGAGCAGTTCTTC. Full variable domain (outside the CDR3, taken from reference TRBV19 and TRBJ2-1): DGGITQSPKYLFRKEGQNVTLSCEQNLNHDAMYWYRQDPGQGLRLIYYSQIVNDFQKGDIAEGYSVSREKKESFPLTVTSAQKNPTAFYLCASSYRLAGNYEQFFGPGTRLTVL.

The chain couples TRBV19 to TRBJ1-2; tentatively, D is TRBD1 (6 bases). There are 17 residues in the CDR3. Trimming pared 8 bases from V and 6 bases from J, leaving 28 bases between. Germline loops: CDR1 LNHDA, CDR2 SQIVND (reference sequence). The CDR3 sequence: CASLNRDTRKEIDGYTF. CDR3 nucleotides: TGTGCCAGTCTGAACCGGGACACCCGAAAGGAGATAGATGGCTACACCTTC.

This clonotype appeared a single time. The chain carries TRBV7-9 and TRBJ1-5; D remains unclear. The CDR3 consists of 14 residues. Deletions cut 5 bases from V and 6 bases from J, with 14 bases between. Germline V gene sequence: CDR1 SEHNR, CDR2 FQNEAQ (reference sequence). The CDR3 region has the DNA TGTGCCAGCAGCCCGGACGTACGGGGTCAGCCCCAGCATTTT. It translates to CASSPDVRGQPQHF.

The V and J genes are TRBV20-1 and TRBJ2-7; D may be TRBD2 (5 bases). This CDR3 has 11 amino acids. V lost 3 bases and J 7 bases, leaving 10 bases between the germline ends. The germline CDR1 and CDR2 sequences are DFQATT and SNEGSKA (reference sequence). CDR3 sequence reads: CSARESGEQYF. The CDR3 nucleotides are TGCAGTGCTAGGGAGTCGGGAGAGCAGTACTTC.

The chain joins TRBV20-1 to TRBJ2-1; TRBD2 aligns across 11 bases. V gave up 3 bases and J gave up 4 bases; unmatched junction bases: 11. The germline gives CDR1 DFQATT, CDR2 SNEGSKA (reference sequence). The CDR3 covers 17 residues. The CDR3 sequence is CSASLTATSGTYNEQFF. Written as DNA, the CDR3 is TGCAGTGCTAGCCTAACTGCGACTAGCGGGACTTACAATGAGCAGTTCTTC.

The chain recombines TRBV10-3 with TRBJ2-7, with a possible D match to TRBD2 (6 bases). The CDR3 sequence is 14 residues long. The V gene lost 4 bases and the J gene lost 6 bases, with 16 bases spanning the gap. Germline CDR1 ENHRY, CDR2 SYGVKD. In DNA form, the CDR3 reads TGTGCCATCAGTGCGTTGGAGGGTTCGGGCGAGCAGTACTTC. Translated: CAISALEGSGEQYF.

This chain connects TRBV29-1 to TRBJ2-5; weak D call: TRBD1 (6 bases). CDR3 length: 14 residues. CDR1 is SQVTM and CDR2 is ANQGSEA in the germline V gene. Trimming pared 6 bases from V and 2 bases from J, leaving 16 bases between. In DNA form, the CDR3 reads TGCAGCGTCCAAAAACCAGGGGCGCAAGAGACCCAGTACTTC. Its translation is CSVQKPGAQETQYF.